In its sample, the clone carrying this T cell receptor (beta chain) was seen a few times. As yet, its antigen is unknown. TCRdb recomputed calls from the 5' RACE reads with MiXCR, one row per CDR3 protein. The sample has hundreds of thousands of distinct CDR3 sequences, about 28% seen once. The record originates from a study of identical twins' blood T cells. Study-level results: Shared environment remains a possible cause of twin similarity.

Reared together, all three twin pairs probably met the same infectious agents and vaccines. The germline V gene has CDR1 SQVTM and CDR2 ANQGSEA. Trimming pared 6 bases from V and 0 bases from J, leaving 8 bases between. This CDR3 region has 13 residues. The sequenced material came from PBMCs. This chain uses TRBV29-1 with TRBJ1-4, with TRBD1 as a possible D gene (5 bases). The TCR comes from a woman aged 18 to 55 in good health. The CDR3 DNA sequence: TGCAGCGTGGGAGGGGCAACTAATGAAAAACTGTTTTTT. As protein: CSVGGATNEKLFF.